Listed below are T cell receptor beta chains from one sample, sequenced in a study of T cells in Graves' hyperthyroidism and ophthalmopathy. One entry per CDR3 protein results from TCRdb running MiXCR on the multiplex PCR reads. Here the sample spans around 600,000 distinct CDR3 sequences, 12% to 15% being singletons. Input material: blood. These receptors originate from a woman under 30 with Graves' ophthalmopathy. The CDR3 runs from the conserved cysteine through the conserved F or W.

TRBV6-1	TRBJ2-7	CASSEPRGAFLRYEQYF
TRBV6-2/TRBV6-3	TRBJ2-1	CASSYRRLTGNEQFF
TRBV7-9	TRBJ2-7	CASSIGTVMGEQYF
TRBV7-8	TRBJ2-1	CASSRPREGHEQFF
TRBV4-2	TRBJ1-5	CASSHVGDSNQPQHF
TRBV27	TRBJ2-7	CATRSAGAGEQYF
TRBV20-1	TRBJ2-3	CSANKGTDTQYF
TRBV18	TRBJ2-3	CASSPLHGQTDTQYF
TRBV24-1	TRBJ2-7	CATSDPRTSGYEQYF
TRBV18	TRBJ2-5	CASSPPGSIGNAAQYF
TRBV3-1	TRBJ2-1	CASSREAGAPYNEQFF
TRBV6-1	TRBJ2-1	CASGWVGGAFNEQFF
TRBV27	TRBJ2-1	CATGDNEQFF
TRBV6-2/TRBV6-3	TRBJ1-1	CASSYDVSGVRTEAFF
TRBV2	TRBJ2-2	CASSTLDELFF
TRBV29-1	TRBJ1-1	CSVARDTRDHTEAFF
TRBV27	TRBJ1-1	CASSLRGDGNTEAFF
TRBV27	TRBJ1-2	CASSSMFRGSNGYTF
TRBV5-4	TRBJ2-7	CASSTGSASYEQYF
TRBV3-1	TRBJ1-4	CASSQRTAEKLFF
TRBV7-9	TRBJ2-7	CASSLGDFSYEQYF
TRBV20-1	TRBJ2-7	CSARDDHNSYEQYF
TRBV20-1	TRBJ1-1	CSATLGTGTEAFF
TRBV2	TRBJ2-3	CASSEEGRGLRTDTQYF
TRBV12-3/TRBV12-4	TRBJ2-1	CASSLSSGMEFF
TRBV7-2	TRBJ2-4	CASSFRGDIQYF